The next 32 T cell receptor beta chains were all read from a single sample in a study of T cell changes during pregnancy in multiple sclerosis. Profiling relied on immunoSEQ multiplex PCR, and the TCRdb table lists in-frame clones only, not all of them. The repertoire has fewer than 100,000 clones, approximately 91% of them found once; the top ten carry approximately 2%. Sequencing used peripheral blood, obtained before pregnancy. The receptor source for this set is a female donor with multiple sclerosis, enrolled in a pregnancy study.

The V call is TRBV18, the J call TRBJ2-1, with TRBD2 matching over 9 bases. V was pared by 5 bases and J by 3 bases, with 8 bases of the junction left unmatched. This CDR3 is built from 16 residues. Germline V lookup: CDR1 KGHSH, CDR2 LQKENI. CDR3 sequence (DNA): TGTGCCAGCTCATCTTTAGCGGGGGTCCACTACAATGAGCAGTTCTTC. Residues: CASSSLAGVHYNEQFF.

V and J are TRBV10-2 and TRBJ1-1; the D is unclear. This CDR3 contains 12 residues. Per the germline V gene, CDR1 is WSHSY and CDR2 is SAAADI. V shed 5 bases and J shed 5 bases, with 9 bases lying between them. CDR3 sequence reads: CASSSVRTEAFF. The CDR3 DNA follows: TGCGCCAGCAGTTCGGTTCGGACTGAAGCTTTCTTT.

The CDR3 coding sequence is TGTGCCAGCTGGGGGCAACAACTTACTGAAGCTTTCTTT. Residues: CASWGQQLTEAFF. This chain links TRBV5-5 with TRBJ1-1; weak D call: TRBD1 (6 bases). This CDR3 contains 13 residues. V dropped 7 bases and J dropped 5 bases, with 15 bases sitting between them. Germline CDR1 SGHKS, CDR2 YYEKEE (reference sequence).

The gene calls are TRBV7-2 and TRBJ1-1, with D tentatively TRBD1 (6 bases). This CDR3 comprises 15 residues. CDR1 SGHTA and CDR2 FQGNSA come from the germline V gene. With 3 bases removed from V and 1 base from J, the gap between germline ends came to 12 bases. CDR3: CASSFAGAGNTEAFF. The CDR3 nucleotides read TGTGCCAGCAGCTTCGCAGGGGCCGGGAACACTGAAGCTTTCTTT.

This chain joins TRBV14 and TRBJ2-2, with D perhaps TRBD1 (6 bases). The CDR3 contains 20 residues. The V gene's germline CDR1 is SGHDN and CDR2 FVKESK. Trimming removed 1 base at V and 1 base at J, with 22 bases between. In DNA, the CDR3 is TGTGCCAGCAGCCAAGGGGCAAGGACAGAAAGACTGTGGAACACCGGGGAGCTGTTTTTT. It specifies CASSQGARTERLWNTGELFF.

This chain uses TRBV5-1 with TRBJ2-3; D remains unclear. Trimming cost V 4 bases and J 2 bases, with 8 bases left between them. CDR3 length equals 13 residues. The germline CDR1 and CDR2 sequences are SGHRS and YFSETQ. The CDR3 nucleotides are TGCGCCAGCAGCCCGGTCTTCACAGATACGCAGTATTTT. This encodes CASSPVFTDTQYF.

A word on this clone: Other DNA sequences in this specimen translate into the identical CDR3. The V gene is TRBV28, the J gene TRBJ2-7, with TRBD1 identical over 8 bases. CDR1 is MDHEN and CDR2 is SYDVKM in the germline V gene. The CDR3 is made up of 16 amino acids. Unmatched junction bases numbered 12, after V lost 6 bases and J lost 2 bases. As DNA, the CDR3 is TGTGCCAGCAGCCCATCCGACAGGGGAACACCCTACGAGCAGTACTTC. It yields the protein CASSPSDRGTPYEQYF.

The gene calls are TRBV19 and TRBJ2-1, with 10 bases aligning to TRBD2. The germline V gene encodes CDR1 LNHDA and CDR2 SQIVND (reference sequence). The CDR3 is made up of 16 amino acids. The trim removed 3 bases at V and 1 base at J, leaving 3 bases unmatched. The CDR3 spells CASSISSGGSYNEQFF. The CDR3 DNA reads as TGTGCCAGTAGTATTAGTAGCGGGGGGTCCTACAATGAGCAGTTCTTC.

The chain joins TRBV28 to TRBJ1-2; 8 nucleotides agree with TRBD1. Germline CDR1 and CDR2: MDHEN and SYDVKM. V dropped 5 bases and J dropped 5; count of bases not matched to a gene: 4. This CDR3 region has 13 residues. CDR3 sequence reads: CASSLDRAYGYTF. CDR3 nucleotide sequence: TGTGCCAGCAGTCTGGACAGGGCGTATGGCTACACCTTC.

The CDR3 DNA sequence: TGCGCCAGCAGCCAAGATAGGAGGGGCTCTGGCTACACCTTC. It yields the protein CASSQDRRGSGYTF. J is TRBJ1-2 and V is TRBV4-3, with D possibly matching TRBD1 (5 bases). V shed 0 bases and J shed 7 bases, with 12 bases lying between them. This CDR3 region has 14 residues. Germline values: CDR1 LGHNA, CDR2 YSLEER.

The rearrangement links TRBV7-2 to TRBJ2-1; TRBD2 matches 10 bases. This CDR3 has 15 amino acids. Germline assignment: CDR1 SGHTA and CDR2 FQGNSA. J lost 7 bases, V lost 2 bases, and 5 bases had no gene match. DNA of the CDR3: TGTGCCAGCAGCTTACAGCGGGGGGGCGAAAATGAGCAGTTCTTC. It is translated as CASSLQRGGENEQFF.

The gene calls are TRBV7-9 and TRBJ1-1; a possible D gene is TRBD1 (5 bases). In germline, CDR1 is SEHNR, CDR2 FQNEAQ (reference sequence). Trimming cost V 1 base and J 1 base, with 10 bases left between them. This CDR3 is built from 15 residues. The chain's CDR3 is CASSLGGVRNTEAFF. In DNA, the CDR3 is TGTGCCAGCAGCTTAGGGGGGGTCAGGAACACTGAAGCTTTCTTT.

The CDR3 coding sequence is TGTGCCAGCAGTTACACTTGGGGGGTGGCCCAGTACTTC. It codes for CASSYTWGVAQYF. The chain has TRBV6-5 and TRBJ2-5, with D tentatively TRBD2 (6 bases). The CDR3 covers 13 residues. The V end lost 2 bases, the J end lost 9 bases, and 13 bases lay between the germline ends. The V gene's germline CDR1 is MNHEY and CDR2 SVGAGI.

This clone showed up just once. This rearrangement joins TRBV18 to TRBJ1-1, with 10 bases aligning to TRBD1. J gave up 3 bases and V 3 bases, and 13 bases lay outside the gene matches. The CDR3 spans 18 residues. Per germline, CDR1 KGHSH and CDR2 LQKENI. In nucleotides, the CDR3 is TGTGCCAGCTCACCCCCCATCGGGACAGGGGCATCGTACACTGAAGCTTTCTTT. Its protein product is CASSPPIGTGASYTEAFF.

This chain connects TRBV7-9 to TRBJ2-7; no clear D gene. CDR3 length: 13 amino acids. In germline, CDR1 is SEHNR, CDR2 FQNEAQ (reference sequence). Between the trimmed V and J ends, which lost 5 bases and 3 bases, there was a span of 11 bases. The CDR3 is CASSGSVLYEQYF. Here the CDR3 DNA reads TGTGCCAGCAGCGGCAGTGTTCTCTACGAGCAGTACTTC.

The V call is TRBV21-1, the J call TRBJ1-4; TRBD1 was called by the table and not checked on the DNA. TRBV21-1 constitutes a pseudogene. This CDR3 comprises 14 residues. CDR3 loop: CASSNDRDSEKLFF. DNA for the CDR3: TGTGCCAGCAGCAACGACAGGGACAGTGAAAAACTGTTTTTT.

This rearrangement joins TRBV2 to TRBJ2-3; tentatively, D is TRBD2 (6 bases). Germline V CDR1 and CDR2: SNHLY, FYNNEI. The CDR3 is 10 amino acids. Trimming took off 8 bases at V and 7 bases at J, with 7 bases between the two ends. CDR3 coding DNA: TGTGCCAGCGGGGGGAATACGCAGTATTTT. Its protein product is CASGGNTQYF.

V gene TRBV5-1 combines with J gene TRBJ1-4, with unresolved D. The CDR3 loop spans 14 amino acids. The V end lost 2 bases, the J end lost 5 bases, and 10 bases lay between the germline ends. Germline V gene sequence: CDR1 SGHRS, CDR2 YFSETQ. CDR3 residues: CASSFSSSNEKLFF. The CDR3 coding sequence is TGCGCCAGCAGCTTTAGTAGCAGCAATGAAAAACTGTTTTTT.

The rearrangement uses TRBV6-5 and TRBJ1-1; D uncertain. The V gene lost 5 bases and the J gene lost 1 base, with 14 bases spanning the gap. The CDR3 loop spans 15 amino acids. Germline V gives CDR1 MNHEY, CDR2 SVGAGI. The CDR3 DNA reads as TGTGCCAGCAGTCTTACCTACGACTGGAACACTGAAGCTTTCTTT. Translation: CASSLTYDWNTEAFF.

This clone was recorded a few times. The chain recombines TRBV5-1 with TRBJ2-1; TRBD2 matches 7 bases. The germline V gene has CDR1 SGHRS and CDR2 YFSETQ. The CDR3 covers 15 residues. V was clipped by 5 bases and J by 0 bases; unmatched bases: 5. DNA for the CDR3: TGCGCCAGCAGGTGGCGGGGGATCTCCTACAATGAGCAGTTCTTC. Translated, it gives CASRWRGISYNEQFF.

This chain connects TRBV19 to TRBJ1-3; 8 bases align to TRBD1. Germline V gene data show CDR1 as LNHDA and CDR2 as SQIVND (reference sequence). After removal of 5 bases from V and 4 bases from J, the junction contained 13 bases not matched to a gene. The CDR3 is 17 amino acids. The CDR3 sequence is CASSGRQGTNYGNTIYF. CDR3 nucleotide sequence: TGTGCCAGTAGTGGAAGACAGGGGACGAATTACGGAAACACCATATATTTT.

This clone was recorded only once. The chain couples TRBV10-3 to TRBJ2-1, with D possibly being TRBD1 (6 bases). CDR1 is ENHRY and CDR2 is SYGVKD in the germline V gene. Between the trimmed V and J ends, which lost 10 bases and 1 base, there was a span of 11 bases. The length of the CDR3 is 13 residues. CDR3 in DNA: TGTGCCACTCGGACAGTTTCCTACAATGAGCAGTTCTTC. Its protein product is CATRTVSYNEQFF.

The rearrangement joins TRBV5-4 to TRBJ2-7; perhaps TRBD1 as D (6 bases). With 0 bases removed from V and 6 bases from J, the gap between germline ends came to 16 bases. This CDR3 is built from 15 residues. CDR1 and CDR2 (germline): SGHNT, YYREEE (reference sequence). The CDR3 sequence is CASSLAGAQSVEQYF. The CDR3 region has the DNA TGTGCCAGCAGCTTGGCAGGGGCCCAATCTGTCGAGCAGTACTTC.

CDR3 bases: TGTGCCAGCAGAAAGGAGGAGGTGAGCTATGGCTACACCTTC. Translated: CASRKEEVSYGYTF. The V gene is TRBV2, the J gene TRBJ1-2; no reliable D call. V lost 6 bases and J lost 4, with 15 bases in between. The germline gives CDR1 SNHLY, CDR2 FYNNEI. The CDR3 spans 14 residues.

The chain carries TRBV4-3 and TRBJ2-7; D is possibly TRBD2 (6 bases). V lost 1 base and J lost 5, with 12 bases in between. The germline V gene has CDR1 LGHNA and CDR2 YSLEER. This CDR3 is 14 amino acids long. In DNA form, the CDR3 reads TGCGCCAGCAGCCAAGGTGGAGGGGCCCACGAGCAGTACTTC. Amino acids: CASSQGGGAHEQYF.

CDR3 in amino acids: CAGDGLAGGSLPFNEQFF. The CDR3 DNA is TGTGCCGGGGACGGACTAGCGGGGGGCTCCTTACCTTTCAATGAGCAGTTCTTC. The chain uses TRBV2 and TRBJ2-1; 14 bases map to TRBD2. V dropped 11 bases and J dropped 6; count of bases not matched to a gene: 18. Looked up from germline, CDR1 is SNHLY and CDR2 is FYNNEI. The CDR3 spans 18 residues.

The J gene is TRBJ2-2, the V gene TRBV5-4; 8 nucleotides line up with TRBD1. Looked up from germline, CDR1 is SGHNT and CDR2 is YYREEE (reference sequence). Trimming at V came to 4 bases and at J to 5 bases, leaving 16 bases not matched to a gene. CDR3 length: 18 residues. The DNA of the CDR3 is TGTGCCAGCAGCCCACAGCCCCGGGACAGGTCGAGAACCGGGGAGCTGTTTTTT. It translates to CASSPQPRDRSRTGELFF.

The CDR3 protein is CASSLGRLAGGAETQYF. The DNA for the CDR3 is TGTGCCAGCAGCTTAGGAAGGCTAGCGGGGGGTGCGGAGACCCAGTACTTC. V is TRBV7-3 and J is TRBJ2-5, with 11 bases that match TRBD2. CDR3 length equals 17 residues. The trim removed 2 bases at V and 5 bases at J, leaving 10 bases unmatched. Germline-derived CDR1 and CDR2 are SGHTA and FQGTGA.

J is TRBJ2-5 and V is TRBV5-1; TRBD2 agrees at 11 bases. The trim removed 4 bases at V and 4 bases at J, leaving 3 bases unmatched. CDR1 is SGHRS, CDR2 YFSETQ, per germline. This CDR3 spans 14 amino acids. The CDR3 nucleotides are TGCGCCAGCAGCGGTACTAGCGGGGGAGAGACCCAGTACTTC. Translating gives CASSGTSGGETQYF.

This chain uses TRBV29-1 with TRBJ1-5; no clear D. The CDR3 covers 17 residues. V was pared by 8 bases and J by 0 bases, with 23 bases between. Germline loops: CDR1 SQVTM, CDR2 ANQGSEA. DNA of the CDR3: TGCAGCCCCAACCCTCCTAGATTGGCCCGTAGCAATCAGCCCCAGCATTTT. This encodes CSPNPPRLARSNQPQHF.

The J gene is TRBJ2-7, the V gene TRBV7-2; 8 nucleotides match TRBD1. J lost 2 bases, V lost 1 base, and 7 bases had no gene match. In germline, CDR1 is SGHTA, CDR2 FQGNSA. This CDR3 has 16 residues. The CDR3 DNA follows: TGTGCCAGCAGCTTAGTTGGAGGGACAGGTGCCTACGAGCAGTACTTC. Translating gives CASSLVGGTGAYEQYF.

The chain uses TRBV4-3 and TRBJ2-1; possibly TRBD1 for D (6 bases). Germline V gene data show CDR1 as LGHNA and CDR2 as YSLEER. Trimming removed 2 bases at V and 3 bases at J, with 11 bases between. The CDR3 loop spans 15 amino acids. CDR3 region: CASSQSRDIYNEQFF. For the CDR3, the DNA is TGCGCCAGCAGCCAATCCCGGGACATCTACAATGAGCAGTTCTTC.